This T cell receptor beta chain comes out of a study of CD8 T cells in ankylosing spondylitis. TCRdb analysed the 5' RACE reads with MiXCR anew, one entry per CDR3 protein. The top ten hold about an eighth of the sample, which has approximately 40,000 distinct CDR3 sequences, 6% seen once. This clonotype was detected ten times or more. Its antigen is unknown. CDR3 size: 13 residues. The V end was cut by 1 base, the J end by 3 bases, with 7 bases between. CDR1 and CDR2 from the germline V gene are SGHTA and FQGNSA. Study-level findings and limits: A subset of motif variants has previously been described in the synovial fluid and blood of reactive arthritis. From matched ankylosing spondylitis synovial fluid, disease-linked clones were reportedly recovered at significantly enriched levels. CD8+ by phenotype, disease-linked clones were relatively rare in peripheral blood.

Sequenced material: blood, either unsorted or a sorted T cell fraction (not recorded which). The chain is built from TRBV7-2 and TRBJ2-7; D not resolved. This clonotype was obtained from a male donor with ankylosing spondylitis or in good health (not recorded which). CDR3 protein: CASSLVDIYEQYF. CDR3 DNA: TGTGCCAGCAGCTTAGTAGATATCTACGAGCAGTACTTC.